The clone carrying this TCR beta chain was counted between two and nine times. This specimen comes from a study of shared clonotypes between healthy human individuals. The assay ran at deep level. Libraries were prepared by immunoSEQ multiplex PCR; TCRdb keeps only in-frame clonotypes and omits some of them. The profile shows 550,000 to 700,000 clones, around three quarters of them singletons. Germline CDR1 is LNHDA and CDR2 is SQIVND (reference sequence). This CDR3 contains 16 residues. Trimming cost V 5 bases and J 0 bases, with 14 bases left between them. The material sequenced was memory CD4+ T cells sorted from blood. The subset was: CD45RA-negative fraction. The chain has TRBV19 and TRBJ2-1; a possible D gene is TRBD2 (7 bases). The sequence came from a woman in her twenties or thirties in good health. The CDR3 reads CASSLEGGTSYNEQFF. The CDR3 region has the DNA TGTGCCAGTAGTCTGGAGGGGGGGACCTCCTACAATGAGCAGTTCTTC.